What follows describes a single TCR beta chain. Its antigen remains unidentified. The table came from immunoSEQ multiplex PCR; TCRdb's copy has only in-frame clones and leaves some out. The sample has 150,000 to 200,000 clones; about nine tenths are singletons. This record comes from a study of T cell responses to AZD1222 COVID-19 vaccine. Study details: Second doses that came at about 4 or about 12 weeks were put together. Broader study findings: Nearly half of spike-specific TCRs reportedly target variant regions that are unmutated in the B.1.351 and B.1.1.7 variants. Clonal diversity was possibly underestimated, and white British individuals and females predominated among donors. After two AZD1222 doses, spike-specific TCR breadth and depth rose versus day 0.

There are 18 residues in the CDR3. Germline V gene data show CDR1 as SGHAT and CDR2 as FQNNGV. The V segment lost 5 bases and the J segment 1 base; nucleotides outside the gene matches: 11. This clonotype originated in an adult in good health. The J gene is TRBJ2-5, the V gene TRBV11-2; 12 bases line up with TRBD2. Sequencing used peripheral blood, obtained on day 0 of AZD1222 vaccination. In DNA, the CDR3 is TGTGCCAGCAGCACTGGCCCTACTAGCGGGGGGCGCCAAGAGACCCAGTACTTC. It codes for CASSTGPTSGGRQETQYF.